This T cell receptor (beta chain) was sequenced during a study of regulatory T cells in long-lasting Graves disease. Study results and caveats: Sampling was limited to peripheral blood rather than thyroid tissue.

Construction of TCR beta libraries relied on iRepertoire HTBI primers and on Arm-PCR targeting CDR3 regions. MiXCR was run by TCRdb on the multiplex PCR reads, yielding one entry per CDR3 protein. This repertoire shows a few hundred thousand distinct CDR3 sequences, approximately 14% found once; its top ten account for roughly 15%. Comments on this clonotype: Its matching antigen is unknown.

Germline values: CDR1 SGHDN, CDR2 FVKESK. The CDR3 length is 15 residues. The ends were cut back, 6 bases at V and 2 bases at J, with 17 bases in the middle. Time point given: newly diagnosed GD, antithyroid drugs for less than 3 months. PBMC RNA served as the TCR library source. A further study also used this sample, focusing on T cells in Graves' hyperthyroidism and ophthalmopathy. From that second work: Participants, patients aged 18 to 65, had newly diagnosed hyperthyroidism with a duration under 2 months. The HTBI primer set served for first-round RT-PCR of the TCR CDR3. Also found in blood were most expanded thyroid clonotypes above 0.001.

This sequence was found in a woman aged 50 to 60 with Graves disease. The chain couples TRBV14 to TRBJ2-7; maybe TRBD2 (7 bases). The sample in question was peripheral blood mononuclear cells (PBMCs), obtained at new diagnosis, from a patient treated with antithyroid drugs. CDR3 sequence: CASRPGRGAPYEQYF. The CDR3 DNA reads TGTGCCAGCAGGCCTGGTCGGGGGGCCCCCTACGAGCAGTACTTC.